This TCR beta chain was identified in a study of Ad26.COV2.S vaccination and SARS-CoV-2 variants. Findings and limits, study-wide: Vaccine recipients showed a spike-specific TCR breadth that was higher than in placebo recipients. Reports say spike-specific CD8+ and CD4+ T cell responses covered substantial breadth after vaccination. It is possible that the TCR breadth and depth analyses underestimated the total T cell responses.

As to this clone: Its antigen is not identified.

With V trimmed by 3 bases and J by 9 bases, 13 bases remained unmatched. This CDR3 is 15 amino acids long. CDR1 MGHDK and CDR2 SYGVNS come from the germline V gene. The data were produced by immunoSEQ multiplex PCR, yet TCRdb's version contains in-frame clones alone and is incomplete. The sample consists of roughly 380,000 clones, around 92% of them appearing once. This TCR came from a human donor who had recovered from COVID-19. The rearrangement links TRBV25-1 to TRBJ2-5; 7 bases are shared with TRBD2. The specimen comprised peripheral blood, sampled after recovery from COVID-19. The CDR3 loop is CASSDPPSGSPAQYF. CDR3 in DNA: TGTGCCAGCAGTGATCCACCTAGCGGCTCTCCGGCCCAGTACTTC.